This T cell receptor beta chain derives from a study of blood T cell repertoires in COVID-19. Per the original data handling: Reference gene primers were amplified, and this amplification served to estimate nucleated cell counts. This table comes from immunoSEQ multiplex PCR, and its TCRdb copy is limited to in-frame clones, with some not included. V and J calls and clone size are given by that table; D and trimming were obtained from the DNA. The sample has 250,000 or so clones; about nine tenths are singletons. Per germline, CDR1 LNHDA and CDR2 SQIVND (reference sequence). V lost 0 bases to trimming and J lost 5 bases; unmatched junction nucleotides: 12. The length of the CDR3 is 17 residues.

The clonotype originates from a woman aged 40 to 50 who had recovered from COVID-19. Sequenced input: peripheral blood. The V call is TRBV19, the J call TRBJ1-2; 7 bases match TRBD1. CDR3 DNA sequence: TGTGCCAGTAGTATAGATCAGCTTTGGAGGGGGCCATATGGCTACACCTTC. Translated: CASSIDQLWRGPYGYTF.